These T cell receptor beta chains were read from a single sample in a study of T cell repertoires in cytomegalovirus infection. These receptors have no known antigen. Each CDR3 protein gets one entry after TCRdb re-called the reads with MiXCR. The data show a few hundred thousand distinct CDR3 sequences, with roughly 42% seen just once and about 46% held by the top ten. The specimen was cultured PBMCs, collected from culture after CMV antigen stimulation. The receptors come from a human donor in good health (CMV status not recorded). Some clones in this sample may be carry-over from other donors' samples. CDR3s include the opening cysteine and the closing phenylalanine or tryptophan. The D gene is left open where the match is weak. Clone size appears in some rows only: once, few, many, or a class for an expanded clone.

d_gene: .; j_gene: TRBJ2-1; abundance: few; len: 15; v_gene: TRBV28; CDR3aa: CASSQGQFSYNEQFF; CDR3nt: TGTGCCAGCAGCCAAGGACAGTTCTCCTACAATGAGCAGTTCTTC
d_gene: TRBD2; j_gene: TRBJ2-3; abundance: .; len: 14; v_gene: TRBV20-1; CDR3aa: CRGLAGGNPDTQYF; CDR3nt: TGCAGGGGACTAGCGGGGGGAAACCCAGATACGCAGTATTTT
d_gene: .; j_gene: TRBJ2-7; abundance: .; len: 15; v_gene: TRBV19; CDR3aa: CASSLTDNYYSEQYF; CDR3nt: TGTGCCAGTAGCCTCACAGATAACTACTACTCCGAGCAGTACTTC
d_gene: TRBD1; j_gene: TRBJ1-5; abundance: .; len: 15; v_gene: TRBV28; CDR3aa: CASTQGQGADQPQHF; CDR3nt: TGTGCCAGCACCCAGGGCCAGGGGGCCGATCAGCCCCAGCATTTT
d_gene: TRBD2; j_gene: TRBJ2-1; abundance: .; len: 15; v_gene: TRBV7-2; CDR3aa: CASRHPGLAGNEQFF; CDR3nt: TGTGCCAGCAGACATCCGGGACTAGCGGGGAATGAGCAGTTCTTC
d_gene: .; j_gene: TRBJ1-1; abundance: .; len: 13; v_gene: TRBV6-1; CDR3aa: CASRGTDGTEAFF; CDR3nt: TGTGCCAGCAGAGGGACCGATGGGACTGAAGCTTTCTTT
d_gene: TRBD1; j_gene: TRBJ1-2; abundance: .; len: 17; v_gene: TRBV6-1; CDR3aa: CASSSGTGEQVIYGYTF; CDR3nt: TGTGCCAGCAGCTCCGGGACAGGGGAACAAGTTATCTATGGCTACACCTTC
d_gene: TRBD2; j_gene: TRBJ2-2; abundance: .; len: 17; v_gene: TRBV7-2; CDR3aa: CASSGGLAGVVTGELFF; CDR3nt: TGTGCCAGCAGCGGGGGACTAGCGGGAGTAGTTACCGGGGAGCTGTTTTTT
d_gene: .; j_gene: TRBJ2-7; abundance: few; len: 13; v_gene: TRBV2; CDR3aa: CANSLRRGYEQYF; CDR3nt: TGTGCCAACTCGTTAAGGCGGGGCTACGAGCAGTACTTC
d_gene: TRBD2; j_gene: TRBJ2-3; abundance: few; len: 14; v_gene: TRBV7-4; CDR3aa: CASRAPGGTDTQYF; CDR3nt: TGTGCCAGCAGAGCCCCCGGGGGGACAGATACGCAGTATTTT
d_gene: .; j_gene: TRBJ2-5; abundance: .; len: 14; v_gene: TRBV7-8; CDR3aa: CASSLERLPGTQYF; CDR3nt: TGTGCCAGCAGCTTAGAAAGGCTGCCTGGGACCCAGTACTTC
d_gene: .; j_gene: TRBJ2-4; abundance: .; len: 15; v_gene: TRBV3-1; CDR3aa: CASSQSGNRHVLQYF; CDR3nt: TGTGCCAGCAGCCAATCCGGGAACAGGCATGTCCTTCAGTACTTC
d_gene: TRBD1; j_gene: TRBJ1-4; abundance: .; len: 14; v_gene: TRBV10-3; CDR3aa: CAISETGGREKLFF; CDR3nt: TGTGCCATCAGCGAGACAGGGGGTCGTGAAAAACTGTTTTTT
d_gene: TRBD2; j_gene: TRBJ2-3; abundance: .; len: 18; v_gene: TRBV20-1; CDR3aa: CSATRGLAGGFATDTQYF; CDR3nt: TGCAGTGCGACCAGGGGGCTAGCGGGGGGTTTCGCCACAGATACGCAGTATTTT
d_gene: .; j_gene: TRBJ2-1; abundance: .; len: 12; v_gene: TRBV7-2; CDR3aa: CASSWRSNEQFF; CDR3nt: TGTGCCAGCAGCTGGCGGTCCAATGAGCAGTTCTTC
d_gene: .; j_gene: TRBJ1-4; abundance: .; len: 17; v_gene: TRBV7-2; CDR3aa: CASSLSGWGWTNEKLFF; CDR3nt: TGTGCCAGCAGCTTATCAGGATGGGGATGGACTAATGAAAAACTGTTTTTT
d_gene: .; j_gene: TRBJ1-1; abundance: few; len: 14; v_gene: TRBV6-5; CDR3aa: CASSLRGEGTEAFF; CDR3nt: TGTGCCAGCAGTTTGCGGGGGGAGGGGACTGAAGCTTTCTTT
d_gene: TRBD2; j_gene: TRBJ2-1; abundance: .; len: 19; v_gene: TRBV4-1; CDR3aa: CASSQEWGTSGFSYNEQFF; CDR3nt: TGCGCCAGCAGCCAAGAATGGGGGACTAGCGGGTTCTCCTACAATGAGCAGTTCTTC
d_gene: TRBD2; j_gene: TRBJ2-1; abundance: .; len: 15; v_gene: TRBV7-6; CDR3aa: CASSTIAGGPNEQFF; CDR3nt: TGTGCCAGCAGCACAATAGCGGGAGGGCCCAATGAGCAGTTCTTC
d_gene: .; j_gene: TRBJ2-3; abundance: few; len: 12; v_gene: TRBV7-9; CDR3aa: CASTPSTDTQYF; CDR3nt: TGTGCCAGCACCCCGTCCACAGATACGCAGTATTTT
d_gene: TRBD2; j_gene: TRBJ2-3; abundance: .; len: 16; v_gene: TRBV20-1; CDR3aa: CSAQRASGGAGDTQYF; CDR3nt: TGCAGTGCTCAGAGGGCCAGCGGGGGGGCGGGAGATACGCAGTATTTT
d_gene: .; j_gene: TRBJ2-1; abundance: .; len: 16; v_gene: TRBV15; CDR3aa: CATSRQIRSRQAEQFF; CDR3nt: TGTGCCACCAGCAGGCAAATTAGGAGCCGGCAGGCTGAGCAGTTCTTC
d_gene: .; j_gene: TRBJ1-2; abundance: few; len: 14; v_gene: TRBV12-3/TRBV12-4; CDR3aa: CASSHSWNNYGYTF; CDR3nt: TGTGCCAGCAGTCACAGCTGGAATAACTATGGCTACACCTTC
d_gene: TRBD1; j_gene: TRBJ2-3; abundance: few; len: 16; v_gene: TRBV12-3/TRBV12-4; CDR3aa: CASKSEQGAPPDTQYF; CDR3nt: TGTGCCAGCAAAAGCGAACAGGGGGCCCCTCCAGATACGCAGTATTTT
d_gene: .; j_gene: TRBJ2-3; abundance: .; len: 14; v_gene: TRBV12-3/TRBV12-4; CDR3aa: CASRLWTDRDTQYF; CDR3nt: TGTGCCAGCAGGCTATGGACAGACCGAGATACGCAGTATTTT
d_gene: TRBD1; j_gene: TRBJ1-2; abundance: .; len: 15; v_gene: TRBV19; CDR3aa: CASSTTGQGLYGYTF; CDR3nt: TGTGCCAGTAGTACAACGGGACAGGGGCTATATGGCTACACCTTC
d_gene: TRBD2; j_gene: TRBJ2-1; abundance: .; len: 16; v_gene: TRBV6-1; CDR3aa: CASSEWLAGGDNEQFF; CDR3nt: TGTGCCAGCAGTGAGTGGCTAGCGGGAGGGGACAATGAGCAGTTCTTC
d_gene: .; j_gene: TRBJ1-5; abundance: .; len: 12; v_gene: TRBV19; CDR3aa: CASRTPNQPQHF; CDR3nt: TGTGCCAGTAGGACTCCAAATCAGCCCCAGCATTTT
d_gene: .; j_gene: TRBJ2-5; abundance: .; len: 14; v_gene: TRBV2; CDR3aa: CASRTQPPQETQYF; CDR3nt: TGTGCCAGCAGGACCCAGCCCCCCCAAGAGACCCAGTACTTC
d_gene: .; j_gene: TRBJ1-5; abundance: .; len: 13; v_gene: TRBV12-3/TRBV12-4; CDR3aa: CASNGQSNQPQHF; CDR3nt: TGTGCCAGCAACGGACAGAGCAATCAGCCCCAGCATTTT
d_gene: .; j_gene: TRBJ1-6; abundance: .; len: 14; v_gene: TRBV7-9; CDR3aa: CASSLAAGGTPLHF; CDR3nt: TGTGCCAGCAGCTTAGCGGCAGGCGGGACACCCCTCCACTTT
d_gene: .; j_gene: TRBJ1-4; abundance: many; len: 19; v_gene: TRBV7-8; CDR3aa: CASSLPKSGGAWTNEKLFF; CDR3nt: TGTGCCAGCAGCCTCCCGAAGTCGGGGGGCGCGTGGACTAATGAAAAACTGTTTTTT
d_gene: .; j_gene: TRBJ1-1; abundance: once; len: 16; v_gene: TRBV4-1; CDR3aa: CASSQAPGLKMAEAFF; CDR3nt: TGCGCCAGCAGCCAAGCTCCGGGCCTAAAAATGGCTGAAGCTTTCTTT
d_gene: .; j_gene: TRBJ1-4; abundance: few; len: 16; v_gene: TRBV15; CDR3aa: CATSRVARSTNEKLFF; CDR3nt: TGTGCCACCAGCAGAGTCGCCCGGTCAACTAATGAAAAACTGTTTTTT
d_gene: .; j_gene: TRBJ1-5; abundance: .; len: 12; v_gene: TRBV28; CDR3aa: CASSPGAGPQHF; CDR3nt: TGTGCCAGCAGTCCAGGGGCAGGGCCCCAGCATTTT
d_gene: TRBD1; j_gene: TRBJ2-7; abundance: .; len: 15; v_gene: TRBV19; CDR3aa: CASRERGGLLYEQYF; CDR3nt: TGTGCCAGTAGGGAACGAGGGGGCCTGCTCTACGAGCAGTACTTC
d_gene: TRBD1; j_gene: TRBJ2-7; abundance: few; len: 15; v_gene: TRBV2; CDR3aa: CASSADRGSAYEQYF; CDR3nt: TGTGCCAGCAGTGCCGACAGGGGTTCTGCCTACGAGCAGTACTTC
d_gene: .; j_gene: TRBJ2-7; abundance: .; len: 15; v_gene: TRBV6-5; CDR3aa: CASRPIPHRLKEQYF; CDR3nt: TGTGCCAGCAGACCGATTCCCCACCGTCTGAAGGAGCAGTACTTC
d_gene: TRBD1; j_gene: TRBJ2-1; abundance: .; len: 17; v_gene: TRBV11-2; CDR3aa: CASSLTGVRGSYNEQFF; CDR3nt: TGTGCCAGCAGCTTGACAGGGGTAAGGGGATCCTACAATGAGCAGTTCTTC
d_gene: .; j_gene: TRBJ1-1; abundance: few; len: 17; v_gene: TRBV7-2; CDR3aa: CASSPRGGSIVNTEAFF; CDR3nt: TGTGCCAGCAGCCCCCGGGGGGGGTCGATAGTTAACACTGAAGCTTTCTTT
d_gene: TRBD2; j_gene: TRBJ2-1; abundance: many; len: 15; v_gene: TRBV7-8; CDR3aa: CASSPKLAGVNEQFF; CDR3nt: TGTGCCAGCAGCCCCAAGTTAGCGGGAGTGAATGAGCAGTTCTTC
d_gene: TRBD2; j_gene: TRBJ2-1; abundance: once; len: 13; v_gene: TRBV29-1; CDR3aa: CSVGLAGGFEQFF; CDR3nt: TGCAGCGTTGGACTAGCGGGAGGGTTTGAGCAGTTCTTC
d_gene: .; j_gene: TRBJ2-7; abundance: .; len: 11; v_gene: TRBV2; CDR3aa: CASTLYYEQYF; CDR3nt: TGTGCCAGCACCCTTTATTACGAGCAGTACTTC
d_gene: TRBD2; j_gene: TRBJ2-3; abundance: .; len: 15; v_gene: TRBV10-3; CDR3aa: CAISEFLAGIDTQYF; CDR3nt: TGTGCCATCAGTGAGTTCCTAGCGGGAATAGATACGCAGTATTTT
d_gene: TRBD2; j_gene: TRBJ2-1; abundance: many; len: 15; v_gene: TRBV7-2; CDR3aa: CASSLNRGGQNEQFF; CDR3nt: TGTGCCAGCAGCTTAAACCGGGGGGGCCAGAATGAGCAGTTCTTC
d_gene: .; j_gene: TRBJ1-1; abundance: .; len: 15; v_gene: TRBV19; CDR3aa: CASSRGKDLRIEAFF; CDR3nt: TGTGCCAGTAGTCGAGGGAAGGACCTAAGGATTGAAGCTTTCTTT
d_gene: .; j_gene: TRBJ1-2; abundance: .; len: 16; v_gene: TRBV20-1; CDR3aa: CSASLALQGLIYGYTF; CDR3nt: TGCAGTGCTAGTCTCGCGTTACAGGGCCTTATATATGGCTACACCTTC
d_gene: TRBD1; j_gene: TRBJ2-7; abundance: .; len: 19; v_gene: TRBV7-9; CDR3aa: CASSFFRTSLRDRKTAQYF; CDR3nt: TGTGCCAGCAGCTTTTTTCGAACCAGTCTTAGGGACAGAAAGACTGCGCAGTACTTC
d_gene: .; j_gene: TRBJ1-1; abundance: .; len: 14; v_gene: TRBV7-6; CDR3aa: CASSLDGGVREAFF; CDR3nt: TGTGCCAGCAGTCTGGACGGAGGAGTTCGGGAAGCTTTCTTT
d_gene: TRBD1; j_gene: TRBJ2-1; abundance: .; len: 16; v_gene: TRBV7-2; CDR3aa: CASSLLLGQGYNEQFF; CDR3nt: TGTGCCAGCAGCTTACTGTTGGGACAGGGATACAATGAGCAGTTCTTC
d_gene: .; j_gene: TRBJ2-3; abundance: .; len: 12; v_gene: TRBV6-1; CDR3aa: CASSEWSDTQYF; CDR3nt: TGTGCCAGCAGTGAATGGTCAGATACGCAGTATTTT
d_gene: .; j_gene: TRBJ2-1; abundance: .; len: 15; v_gene: TRBV2; CDR3aa: CASSLPGRRSNEQFF; CDR3nt: TGTGCCAGCAGCCTACCGGGACGTCGGTCCAATGAGCAGTTCTTC
d_gene: .; j_gene: TRBJ2-7; abundance: .; len: 14; v_gene: TRBV11-3; CDR3aa: CASSSGDVGAEQYF; CDR3nt: TGTGCCAGCAGCTCCGGGGACGTCGGGGCCGAGCAGTACTTC
d_gene: .; j_gene: TRBJ2-2; abundance: once; len: 13; v_gene: TRBV27; CDR3aa: CASRSIRAGELFF; CDR3nt: TGTGCCAGCAGATCTATACGGGCCGGGGAGCTGTTTTTT
d_gene: TRBD2; j_gene: TRBJ2-3; abundance: .; len: 16; v_gene: TRBV6-2/TRBV6-3; CDR3aa: CASSYWEPGLADTQYF; CDR3nt: TGTGCCAGCAGTTACTGGGAGCCCGGACTAGCGGATACGCAGTATTTT
d_gene: TRBD1; j_gene: TRBJ1-1; abundance: .; len: 15; v_gene: TRBV6-1; CDR3aa: CASSLGTAQGTEAFF; CDR3nt: TGTGCCAGCAGCCTAGGGACAGCCCAGGGGACTGAAGCTTTCTTT